This T cell receptor (beta chain) appears in the sequencing data of a study (dated by TCRdb to between 2015 and 2017). Regarding the research as a whole: The study set out to test whether tumor-infiltrating Tregs in breast cancer get recruited from blood Tregs or are instead converted in situ from other CD4+ T cell subsets. The investigation overall reported the following: Rather than covering whole repertoires, validation in the larger cohort was restricted to a single TCR beta V-J rearrangement. The greatest overlap of tumor-infiltrating Treg TCR alpha and beta sequences was with tumor naive CD4+ T cells, followed next by blood naive CD4+ T cells. Tumor memory CD4+ T cell TCR gene usage clustered with blood and lymph node memory CD4+ cells and lymph node naive CD4+ cells.

As to this clonotype: The antigen it recognizes is unknown. No qualities accompany the bases; no much larger clone lies one base away.

Full-length TCR variable regions were amplified by 5' RACE PCR with constant-region reverse primers, followed by semi-nested PCR with Nested Universal Primer A. Using the ReliaPrep RNA Cell Miniprep System, total RNA was extracted, and the SMARTer RACE 5'/3' Kit was then used to reverse transcribe the RNA into 5'RACE-ready cDNA. Multiplex adaptors were used to barcode full-length TCR alpha and beta libraries, and the barcoded libraries were sequenced on an Illumina MiSeq. In the paper's pipeline: Sequencing data were pooled across the five patients for each of nine subset-tissue groups and compared by unsupervised clustering of TCR gene usage. The Morisita-Horn index was used to calculate repertoire similarity, with shared sequences weighted according to their contribution to each repertoire. Clones were called with MiXCR by TCRdb after fastp trimmed the public reads at Q25, and only in-frame beta chains were retained. Each entry merges the rows of one CDR3 protein and shows their most common DNA and genes. TCRdb assigned the V and J calls; the authors' analysis was not used. The sample includes under 6,500 distinct CDR3 sequences, with roughly 34% observed a single time. The ten top clones hold 4.5% to 7% of the sample.

The V end loses 4 bases and the J end loses 10 bases, and a stretch of 9 bases separates them. In the germline V gene (reference sequence), CDR1 corresponds to SEHNR and CDR2 to FQNEAQ. The CDR3 measures 11 amino acids from cysteine to phenylalanine. Just the 33-base CDR3 DNA is kept, in frame starting at base 1. The Miltenyi Naive CD4+ T Cell Isolation kit was used to purify naive CD4+ T cells, and Tregs were depleted with CD25 microbeads. Tregs, naive and memory CD4+ T cells from tumor, blood and ipsilateral draining lymph nodes of five or six breast cancer patients underwent full-length TCR alpha and beta sequencing. Tumor tissue and lymph nodes obtained by ipsilateral axillary dissection were perfused with PBS, cut into small pieces and digested using collagenase I and hyaluronidase. Ficoll density gradient centrifugation was used to isolate mononuclear cells from either lymph nodes or 50 ml of peripheral blood. A purity exceeding 90% was confirmed by FACS for the sorted cell populations.

The V gene is TRBV7-9 and the J gene is TRBJ2-3; TRBD2 might be the D gene, on 6 matching bases. The specimen was naive CD4+ T cells sorted from a lymph node. The cell subset or site label of this sample denotes: naive CD4+ T cells, CD4+CD45RA+CD25-. The TCR comes from a female donor with breast cancer. Read as DNA, the sequence is TGTGCCAGCAGCTCGCGGGGCGCGCAGTATTTT. This encodes CASSSRGAQYF.